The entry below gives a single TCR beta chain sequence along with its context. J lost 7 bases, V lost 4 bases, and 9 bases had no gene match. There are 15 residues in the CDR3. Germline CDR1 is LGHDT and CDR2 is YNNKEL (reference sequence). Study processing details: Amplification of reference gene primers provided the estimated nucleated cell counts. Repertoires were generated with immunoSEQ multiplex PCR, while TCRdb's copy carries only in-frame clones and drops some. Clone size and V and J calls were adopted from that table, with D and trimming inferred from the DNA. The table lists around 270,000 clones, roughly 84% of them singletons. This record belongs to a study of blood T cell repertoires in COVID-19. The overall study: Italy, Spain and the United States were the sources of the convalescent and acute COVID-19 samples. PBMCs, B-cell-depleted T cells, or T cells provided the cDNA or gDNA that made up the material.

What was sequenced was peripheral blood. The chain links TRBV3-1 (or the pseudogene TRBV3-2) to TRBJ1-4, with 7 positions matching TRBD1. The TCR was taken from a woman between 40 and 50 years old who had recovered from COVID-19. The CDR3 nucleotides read TGTGCCAGCAGCCCACGGGACAGATCGGGTGAAAAACTGTTTTTT. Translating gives CASSPRDRSGEKLFF.